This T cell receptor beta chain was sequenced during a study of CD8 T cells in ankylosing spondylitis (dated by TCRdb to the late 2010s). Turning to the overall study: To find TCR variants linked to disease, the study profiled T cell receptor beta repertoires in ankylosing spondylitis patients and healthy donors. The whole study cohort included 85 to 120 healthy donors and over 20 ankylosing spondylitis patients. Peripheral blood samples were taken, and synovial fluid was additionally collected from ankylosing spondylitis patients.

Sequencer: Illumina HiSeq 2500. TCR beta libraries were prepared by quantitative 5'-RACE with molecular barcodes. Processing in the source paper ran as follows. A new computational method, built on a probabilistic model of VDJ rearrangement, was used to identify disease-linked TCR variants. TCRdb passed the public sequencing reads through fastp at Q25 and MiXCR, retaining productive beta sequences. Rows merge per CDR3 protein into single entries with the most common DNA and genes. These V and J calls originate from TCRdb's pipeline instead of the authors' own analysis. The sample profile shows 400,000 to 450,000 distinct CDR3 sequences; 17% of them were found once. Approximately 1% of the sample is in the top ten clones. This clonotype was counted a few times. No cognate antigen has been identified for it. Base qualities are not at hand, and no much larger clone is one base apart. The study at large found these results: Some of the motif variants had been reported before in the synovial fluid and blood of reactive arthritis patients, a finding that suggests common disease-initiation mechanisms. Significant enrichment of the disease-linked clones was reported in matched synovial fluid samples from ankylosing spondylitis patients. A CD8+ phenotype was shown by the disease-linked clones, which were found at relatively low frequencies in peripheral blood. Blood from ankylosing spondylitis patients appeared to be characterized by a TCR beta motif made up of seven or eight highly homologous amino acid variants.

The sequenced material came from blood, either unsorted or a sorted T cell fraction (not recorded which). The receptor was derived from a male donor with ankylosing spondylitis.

The DNA sequence is as follows: TGTGCCAGCAGTTTACAAGGGTATAGTGGCTACACCTTC. Its translation is CASSLQGYSGYTF. The sequence is built from TRBV27 and TRBJ1-2, with the D gene not clear enough to name. From its cysteine to its phenylalanine, the CDR3 spans 13 amino acids. Solely the CDR3 DNA is kept, with 39 bases framed from the first base. The germline V gene (reference sequence) specifies MNHEY as CDR1 and SMNVEV as CDR2. V was cut back by 2 bases and J by 7 bases, leaving a gap of 11 bases between them.